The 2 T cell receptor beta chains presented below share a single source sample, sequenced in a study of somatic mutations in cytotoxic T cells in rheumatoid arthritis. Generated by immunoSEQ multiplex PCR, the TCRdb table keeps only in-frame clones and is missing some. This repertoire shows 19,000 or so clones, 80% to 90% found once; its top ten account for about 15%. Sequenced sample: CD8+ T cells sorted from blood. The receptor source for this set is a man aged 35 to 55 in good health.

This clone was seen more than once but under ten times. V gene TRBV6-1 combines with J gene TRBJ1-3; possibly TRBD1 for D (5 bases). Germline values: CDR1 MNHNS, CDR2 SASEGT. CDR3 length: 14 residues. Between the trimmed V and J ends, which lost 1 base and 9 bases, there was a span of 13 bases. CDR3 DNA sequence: TGTGCCAGCAGTGAAGGACCGGCCCAGGGCACCATATATTTT. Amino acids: CASSEGPAQGTIYF.

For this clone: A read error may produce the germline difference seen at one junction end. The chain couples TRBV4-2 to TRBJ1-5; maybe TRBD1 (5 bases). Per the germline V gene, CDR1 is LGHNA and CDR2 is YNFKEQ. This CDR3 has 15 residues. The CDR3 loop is CASSQSPDSNRPQHF. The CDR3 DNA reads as TGTGCCAGCAGCCAGAGCCCAGACAGCAATCGGCCCCAGCATTTT.